These 9 T cell receptor beta chains originate from one sample sequenced in a study of blood T cells in healthy people across ages. Using a J-beta primer mix together with a sample-barcoded 5' primer, a second PCR was run for 7 to 11 cycles. MiXCR, run by TCRdb on the 5' RACE reads, gives a single entry per CDR3 protein. The top ten clones hold 15% to 17% of a sample with 630,000 or so distinct CDR3 sequences, about 32% of them seen once. Sequenced: blood. The receptor set was obtained from a woman of 80 years or more in good health.

This chain connects TRBV12-5 to TRBJ2-1; TRBD2 matches 10 bases. This CDR3 has 15 amino acids. V shed 0 bases and J 13 bases; nucleotides not matched to a gene: 9. Germline V gives CDR1 LGHNT, CDR2 FRNRAP. The chain's CDR3 is CASGLVSSGRALQFF. For the CDR3, the DNA is TGTGCTAGTGGTTTGGTTTCAAGCGGGAGGGCCCTCCAGTTCTTC.

This clonotype has ten or more counts. CDR3 region: CASRDTGFEGTDTQYF. The CDR3 DNA sequence: TGTGCCAGCAGGGACACAGGGTTTGAGGGCACAGATACGCAGTATTTT. This chain links TRBV6-1 with TRBJ2-3, with TRBD1 as a possible D gene (6 bases). CDR1 MNHNS and CDR2 SASEGT come from the germline V gene. Trimming took off 6 bases at V and 1 base at J, with 17 bases between the two ends. The CDR3 is made up of 16 amino acids.

With regard to this clonotype: Because the CDR3 is missing its conserved closing phenylalanine or tryptophan, this is likely a read error. The rearrangement joins TRBV30 to TRBJ2-3, with TRBD1 matching over 8 bases. Germline-derived CDR1 and CDR2 are GTSNPN and SVGIG (reference sequence). The trim removed 2 bases at V and 6 bases at J, leaving 1 base unmatched. The CDR3 is 12 amino acids. Here the CDR3 DNA reads TGTGCCTGGAGTACAGGGGGGGATACGCAGTATTTG. Its protein is CAWSTGGDTQYL.

CDR3 in amino acids: CASSPRDRVPTAASTDTQYF. The CDR3 DNA reads TGTGCCAGCAGTCCAAGGGACAGGGTCCCTACCGCTGCTAGCACAGATACGCAGTATTTT. The V and J genes are TRBV12-3 or TRBV12-4 and TRBJ2-3; 9 bases line up with TRBD1. The CDR3 sequence is 20 residues long. The J segment lost 0 bases and the V segment lost 5 bases, leaving 18 bases of the junction unmatched.

Comments on this clonotype: The junction shows a germline mismatch at one end, possibly a read error. The rearrangement joins TRBV5-1 to TRBJ2-3; tentatively, D is TRBD1 or TRBD2 (5 bases each). CDR1 is SGHRS, CDR2 YFSETQ, per germline. The CDR3 length is 15 residues. The CDR3: CASGLDIPSTDTQYF. As DNA, the CDR3 is TGTGCCAGCGGCTTGGACATCCCTAGCACAGATACGCAGTATTTT. Looking up the rest from reference TRBV5-1 and TRBJ2-3 gives the full variable domain: KAGVTQTPRYLIKTRGQQVTLSCSPISGHRSVSWYQQTPGQGLQFLFEYFSETQRNKGNFPGRFSGRQFSNSRSEMNVSTLELGDSALYLCASGLDIPSTDTQYFGPGTRLTVL.

The CDR3 loop reads CASSRTGGPNTEAFF. The CDR3 nucleotides are TGTGCCAGCAGTCGGACAGGGGGCCCGAACACTGAAGCTTTCTTT. The rearrangement links TRBV7-2 to TRBJ1-1, with 11 bases aligning to TRBD1. Trimming removed 6 bases from V and 1 base from J; junction bases left unmatched: 4. Germline values: CDR1 SGHTA, CDR2 FQGNSA. The CDR3 covers 15 residues.

This clonotype was detected a few times. CDR3 nucleotide sequence: TGTGCCAGCAGCCAGACAGGGGGGTGGATGAACACTGAAGCTTTCTTT. Translated, it gives CASSQTGGWMNTEAFF. The chain is built from TRBV11-2 and TRBJ1-1, with 9 bases fitting TRBD1. The length of the CDR3 is 16 residues. CDR1 is SGHAT and CDR2 is FQNNGV in the germline V gene. V lost 5 bases to trimming and J lost 0 bases; unmatched junction nucleotides: 7.

The V and J genes are TRBV5-1 and TRBJ2-7; D is tentatively TRBD1 or TRBD2 (5 bases each). V lost 4 bases to trimming and J lost 7 bases, with 18 bases between them. The V gene's germline CDR1 is SGHRS and CDR2 YFSETQ. The CDR3 extends over 14 amino acids. CDR3 sequence reads: CASSPGTVGNEQYF. The DNA of the CDR3 is TGCGCCAGCAGCCCCGGGACGGTAGGTAATGAGCAGTACTTC.

This sequence joins TRBV5-1 and TRBJ1-1; possible D gene TRBD1, 5 bases. Germline CDR1 is SGHRS and CDR2 is YFSETQ. The CDR3 runs 15 residues. With 2 bases removed from V and 0 bases from J, the gap between germline ends came to 11 bases. The CDR3 protein is CASSFLAGMNTEAFF. Written as DNA, the CDR3 is TGCGCCAGCAGCTTCTTGGCAGGGATGAACACTGAAGCTTTCTTT.